This TCR beta chain was captured by sequencing in a study of Graves' ophthalmopathy and Graves' hyperthyroidism. Other autoimmune diseases, uncontrolled infections, pregnancy or lactation excluded patients from enrollment. This clonotype has a count of ten or more. Its target is not known. Study results and caveats: Discrimination between ophthalmopathy and stable hyperthyroidism by a 13-signature model showed about 86% sensitivity and 65% to 84% specificity. The model forecast ophthalmopathy progression, reaching roughly 71% sensitivity and approximately 79% specificity.

This CDR3 is built from 17 residues. The V gene end was trimmed by 5 bases and the J gene end by 5 bases; junction bases not matched to a gene: 11. Germline V gene lookup returns CDR1 MNHEY and CDR2 SVGAGI. RNA served as the template for amplifying TCR beta CDR3 regions. RT-PCR with HTBI primers came first, then second-round multiplex PCR. Via MiXCR, TCRdb re-called the multiplex PCR reads, giving one row per CDR3 protein. Of 230,000 or so distinct CDR3 sequences listed, around 50% are singletons. Sequenced material: peripheral blood. This TCR was sampled from an adult man with Graves' ophthalmopathy. This chain joins TRBV6-5 and TRBJ1-6; TRBD1 aligns across 8 bases. The CDR3 DNA sequence: TGTGCCAGCAGTCACGGTCCGGGACAGGCTAATAATTCACCCCTCCACTTT. Translated: CASSHGPGQANNSPLHF.